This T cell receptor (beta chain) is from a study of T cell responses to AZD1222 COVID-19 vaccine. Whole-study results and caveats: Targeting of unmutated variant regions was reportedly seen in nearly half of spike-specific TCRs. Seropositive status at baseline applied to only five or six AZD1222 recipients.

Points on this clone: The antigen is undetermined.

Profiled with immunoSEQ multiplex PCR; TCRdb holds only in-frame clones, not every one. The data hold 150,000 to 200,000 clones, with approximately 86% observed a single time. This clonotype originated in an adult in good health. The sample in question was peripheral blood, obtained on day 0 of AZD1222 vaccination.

CDR3 DNA sequence: TGTGCCAGTATCACGACAGGGTCCGGGGAGCTGTTTTTT. It encodes CASITTGSGELFF. The rearrangement uses TRBV19 and TRBJ2-2; 7 positions agree with TRBD1. V was clipped by 7 bases and J by 6 bases; unmatched bases: 5. The CDR3 runs to 13 residues. CDR1 and CDR2 from the germline V gene are LNHDA and SQIVND (reference sequence).